The 32 T cell receptor beta chains listed next were all sequenced from one sample in a study of shared clonotypes between healthy human individuals (dated by TCRdb to 2019 to 2021). Libraries were prepared through the immunoSEQ multiplex PCR assay. Not all clones reach the TCRdb copy of this immuneACCESS table, which keeps in-frame sequences only. Checked studies attribute under half of the gap to unresolved V genes and leave the rest unexplained. This sample gives some 1.1 million clones in total; approximately 80% of them show up just once. The ten largest clones represent about 0.89% of the sample. The sample was memory CD4+ T cells from PBMCs. Taken with the paper, the label for cell subset or site translates to: CD45RA-negative fraction. All receptors derive from a man in his late teens or twenties in good health. Some clones in this sample may be carry-over from other donors' samples.

As regards this clone: The sample carries other DNA sequences with the same CDR3. The chain links TRBV11-2 to TRBJ2-1; no definite D call. This CDR3 spans 12 amino acids. The germline gives CDR1 SGHAT, CDR2 FQNNGV. V was shortened by 0 bases and J by 8 bases, with 5 bases between the two germline ends. CDR3 sequence (DNA): TGTGCCAGCAGCTTAGATCGCGATGAGCAGTTCTTC. Translating gives CASSLDRDEQFF.

This clone was seen a handful of times. The chain joins TRBV19 to TRBJ1-5, with 7 bases fitting TRBD1. This CDR3 contains 13 residues. The germline CDR1 and CDR2 sequences are LNHDA and SQIVND (reference sequence). Germline trimming cut 8 bases from V and 4 bases from J; bases unmatched to any gene: 5. CDR3 amino acids: CASQGQQNQPQHF. In DNA form, the CDR3 reads TGTGCCAGTCAGGGACAGCAAAATCAGCCCCAGCATTTT.

The gene calls are TRBV5-8 and TRBJ1-5, with 9 nucleotides matching TRBD1. Germline CDR1 is SGHTS and CDR2 is YDEGEE. The CDR3 runs to 15 residues. Losses at the gene ends were 4 bases for V and 5 bases for J; bases not matched to a gene: 7. This CDR3 is CASSVRDRDYQPQHF. DNA of the CDR3: TGTGCCAGCAGCGTCCGGGACAGGGACTATCAGCCCCAGCATTTT.

The gene calls are TRBV28 and TRBJ1-1; D unclear. The V end was cut by 8 bases, the J end by 7 bases, with 11 bases between. The CDR3 totals 11 residues. CDR1 is MDHEN, CDR2 SYDVKM, per germline. As DNA, the CDR3 is TGTGCCAGCGTTCGGAGCCGTGAAGCTTTCTTT. Its translation is CASVRSREAFF.

The chain combines TRBV7-8 with TRBJ2-5; D is perhaps TRBD1 (6 bases). The V and J ends lost 2 bases and 11 bases respectively, with 12 bases between them. CDR3 size: 12 residues. The germline V gene encodes CDR1 SGHVS and CDR2 FQNEAQ. CDR3 nucleotide sequence: TGTGCCAGCAGCTTAAGGGGAACAGGGCAGTACTTC. It specifies CASSLRGTGQYF.

This chain joins TRBV7-2 and TRBJ2-2; 9 bases match TRBD2. The CDR3 has 15 amino acids. The junction had 5 bases not matched to a gene; V was cut back by 5 bases and J by 4 bases. Germline CDR1 and CDR2: SGHTA and FQGNSA. The CDR3 protein is CASSRWREGTGELFF. The CDR3 region has the DNA TGTGCCAGCAGCCGCTGGCGGGAGGGCACCGGGGAGCTGTTTTTT.

This chain's CDR3 is CASSEARTGEYF. DNA of the CDR3: TGTGCCAGCAGTGAAGCGCGCACAGGGGAGTACTTC. The J gene is TRBJ2-5, the V gene TRBV2; TRBD1 aligns across 7 bases. Germline V gene data show CDR1 as SNHLY and CDR2 as FYNNEI. V trimming: 0 bases; J trimming: 12 bases; junction bases outside the gene matches: 4. CDR3 length equals 12 residues.

This rearrangement joins TRBV5-4 to TRBJ2-1; 11 bases fit TRBD2. V lost 1 base, J lost 4 bases, and 4 bases stayed unmatched. This CDR3 comprises 16 residues. Germline V gene data show CDR1 as SGHNT and CDR2 as YYREEE (reference sequence). This CDR3 reads CASSLSSGRVYNEQFF. The CDR3 DNA reads TGTGCCAGCAGCTTGAGTAGCGGGAGGGTTTACAATGAGCAGTTCTTC.

The gene calls are TRBV6-6 and TRBJ1-1, with D unclear. Germline V CDR1 and CDR2: MNHNY, SVGAGI (reference sequence). The CDR3 loop spans 11 amino acids. Trimming took 6 bases from V and 6 from J, leaving 8 bases between them. The CDR3 coding sequence is TGTGCCAGCAGGGGAGCCCCTGAAGCTTTCTTT. This translates into CASRGAPEAFF.

V usage is TRBV29-1 and J usage is TRBJ2-3, with 7 bases fitting TRBD1. V lost 6 bases and J lost 6; bases outside the gene matches: 9. Germline CDR1 SQVTM, CDR2 ANQGSEA. The CDR3 loop spans 13 amino acids. This CDR3 reads CSVTKTGSDTQYF. The CDR3 DNA follows: TGCAGCGTGACCAAGACAGGGTCCGATACGCAGTATTTT.

The chain recombines TRBV6-7 with TRBJ2-3; 8 bases map to TRBD1. TRBV6-7 is treated as an ORF (open reading frame) with a function not yet certain. With V trimmed by 7 bases and J by 2 bases, 8 bases remained unmatched. The CDR3 covers 15 residues. CDR3 amino acids: CASTLLDRATDTQYF. The CDR3, as DNA: TGTGCCAGCACCTTGCTGGACAGGGCCACAGATACGCAGTATTTT.

The chain is built from TRBV10-3 and TRBJ1-2; D gene ambiguous. The CDR3 runs to 14 residues. From germline, CDR1 is ENHRY and CDR2 SYGVKD. The germline V and J ends were trimmed by 2 bases and 4 bases, with 11 bases remaining between them. The DNA for the CDR3 is TGTGCCATCAGTGAGCCAGGAAGAGGCTATGGCTACACCTTC. Protein product: CAISEPGRGYGYTF.

This clone is a singleton in its sample. The CDR3 region has the DNA TGTGCCAGTAGTATGGGGGCGGGAGACTACAATGAGCAGTTCTTC. This translates into CASSMGAGDYNEQFF. The rearrangement uses TRBV19 and TRBJ2-1; D possibly corresponds to TRBD2 (7 bases). The V end lost 3 bases, the J end lost 3 bases, and 12 bases lay between the germline ends. CDR1 and CDR2 (germline): LNHDA, SQIVND (reference sequence). CDR3 length: 15 residues.

V and J are TRBV7-2 and TRBJ2-1; 9 nucleotides align to TRBD2. V lost 2 bases to trimming and J lost 8 bases; unmatched junction nucleotides: 4. The CDR3 contains 14 residues. Germline V gene sequence: CDR1 SGHTA, CDR2 FQGNSA. The CDR3 DNA reads TGTGCCAGCAGCTTACTAAGCGGGAGGTATGAGCAGTTCTTC. This gives the protein CASSLLSGRYEQFF.

The genes are TRBV5-1 and TRBJ2-2; D may correspond to TRBD1 or TRBD2 (6 bases each). The CDR3 loop spans 15 amino acids. V lost 2 bases and J 3 bases, leaving 11 bases between the germline ends. Per the germline V gene, CDR1 is SGHRS and CDR2 is YFSETQ. CDR3: CASSLGGLHTGELFF. The CDR3 region has the DNA TGCGCCAGCAGCTTAGGGGGGCTACACACCGGGGAGCTGTTTTTT.

This chain joins TRBV10-3 and TRBJ1-3; D call uncertain. The V gene's germline CDR1 is ENHRY and CDR2 SYGVKD. The CDR3 consists of 15 residues. V lost 3 bases and J 0 bases, leaving 9 bases between the germline ends. In DNA form, the CDR3 reads TGTGCCATCAGTGATATAGCGGTCTCTGGAAACACCATATATTTT. Amino acids: CAISDIAVSGNTIYF.

The V gene is TRBV5-6, the J gene TRBJ2-1; D gene ambiguous. The germline V gene encodes CDR1 SGHDT and CDR2 YYEEEE. CDR3 length: 15 amino acids. Trimming cost V 3 bases and J 0 bases, with 10 bases left between them. In nucleotides, the CDR3 is TGTGCCAGCAGCTCGGCTCCCTTCTCCTACAATGAGCAGTTCTTC. It is translated as CASSSAPFSYNEQFF.

The V and J genes are TRBV19 and TRBJ1-5, with D possibly TRBD1 on 5 matching bases. CDR3 size: 13 residues. CDR1 LNHDA and CDR2 SQIVND come from the germline V gene (reference sequence). Trimming shortened V by 11 bases and J by 4 bases, and 15 bases separated the two germline ends. This chain's CDR3 is CASTAIGNQPQHF. CDR3 DNA sequence: TGTGCCTCGACAGCCATAGGGAATCAGCCCCAGCATTTT.

The chain links TRBV4-1 to TRBJ2-3; D is unclear. V was shortened by 0 bases and J by 0 bases, with 1 base between the two germline ends. From germline, CDR1 is MGHRA and CDR2 YSYEKL. The CDR3 covers 13 residues. The DNA of the CDR3 is TGCGCCAGCAGCCAAGATAGCACAGATACGCAGTATTTT. Its translation: CASSQDSTDTQYF.

This clone showed up many times. The gene calls are TRBV4-1 and TRBJ2-1, with TRBD1 matching over 7 bases. Looked up from germline, CDR1 is MGHRA and CDR2 is YSYEKL. The length of the CDR3 is 15 residues. Trimming at V came to 3 bases and at J to 8 bases, leaving 10 bases not matched to a gene. CDR3 sequence: CASSHGYPRGYEQFF. Here the CDR3 DNA reads TGCGCCAGCAGCCACGGCTACCCCAGGGGGTATGAGCAGTTCTTC.

This clone was found a few times. V usage is TRBV28 and J usage is TRBJ1-5, with TRBD1 as a possible D gene (6 bases). Germline-derived CDR1 and CDR2 are MDHEN and SYDVKM. CDR3 length: 14 residues. Trimming cost V 6 bases and J 1 base, with 10 bases left between them. The CDR3 bases are TGTGCCAGCAGCGGGGGGGCAAGCAATCAGCCCCAGCATTTT. Amino acids: CASSGGASNQPQHF.

The V call is TRBV7-9, the J call TRBJ2-5, with TRBD1 matching 7 bases. The CDR3 is made up of 15 amino acids. V was clipped by 0 bases and J by 5 bases; unmatched bases: 6. Looked up from germline, CDR1 is SEHNR and CDR2 is FQNEAQ (reference sequence). CDR3 coding DNA: TGTGCCAGCAGCTTAGCGACAGGGATGCGGGAGACCCAGTACTTC. Protein product: CASSLATGMRETQYF.

V and J are TRBV4-3 and TRBJ2-3; D is unresolved. CDR1 LGHNA and CDR2 YSLEER come from the germline V gene. Trimming stripped 2 bases from V and 3 bases from J, with 6 bases between. CDR3 length equals 13 residues. The CDR3 coding sequence is TGCGCCAGCAGCCAATTCGGAACAGATACGCAGTATTTT. Its protein is CASSQFGTDTQYF.

This clone has a handful of counts. The V and J genes are TRBV29-1 and TRBJ1-1, with 8 nucleotides matching TRBD1. CDR3 length: 13 residues. Germline CDR1 is SQVTM and CDR2 is ANQGSEA. Trimming took 7 bases from V and 1 from J; bases not matched to a gene: 5. CDR3 sequence: CSGKQGANTEAFF. In DNA, the CDR3 is TGCAGCGGAAAGCAGGGGGCGAACACTGAAGCTTTCTTT.

CDR3 protein: CASSHPPRYEQYF. The CDR3 bases are TGCGCCAGCAGTCACCCGCCCCGATACGAGCAGTACTTC. V gene TRBV23-1 combines with J gene TRBJ2-7; D not certain. TRBV23-1 is sorted into the ORF group, with uncertain function. Trimming stripped 3 bases from V and 4 bases from J, with 10 bases between. This CDR3 region has 13 residues.

The chain has TRBV6-5 and TRBJ2-7; TRBD2 aligns across 12 bases. J gave up 5 bases and V 7 bases, and 9 bases lay outside the gene matches. The CDR3 covers 15 residues. The germline gives CDR1 MNHEY, CDR2 SVGAGI. CDR3 bases: TGTGCCAGCACCAGACTAGCGGGAGTTCAGAACGAGCAGTACTTC. The encoded protein is CASTRLAGVQNEQYF.

The chain uses TRBV7-2 and TRBJ2-7; 10 bases fit TRBD2. CDR1 is SGHTA, CDR2 FQGNSA, per germline. Trimming at V came to 1 base and at J to 4 bases, leaving 7 bases not matched to a gene. The CDR3 is made up of 16 amino acids. The CDR3 coding sequence is TGTGCCAGCAGCTTAGGGGATAGCGGGAGGTTGTACGAGCAGTACTTC. It codes for CASSLGDSGRLYEQYF.

The rearrangement joins TRBV5-5 to TRBJ1-1; 8 bases are a match to TRBD1. CDR3 length equals 16 residues. With V trimmed by 4 bases and J by 0 bases, 8 bases remained unmatched. Germline V gene sequence: CDR1 SGHKS, CDR2 YYEKEE (reference sequence). CDR3 loop: CASSRGQEFLNTEAFF. CDR3 DNA: TGTGCCAGCAGCCGGGGACAGGAGTTCTTGAACACTGAAGCTTTCTTT.

The count of this clone is one. V usage is TRBV6-6 and J usage is TRBJ2-7; 8 positions agree with TRBD1. The length of the CDR3 is 16 residues. Trimming at V came to 1 base and at J to 0 bases, leaving 5 bases not matched to a gene. CDR1 is MNHNY and CDR2 is SVGAGI in the germline V gene (reference sequence). The DNA for the CDR3 is TGTGCCAGCAGTTACTTGGGACAGGTGGGCTCCTACGAGCAGTACTTC. Translated, it gives CASSYLGQVGSYEQYF.

In nucleotides, the CDR3 is TGCGCCAGCAGCCAAGAAGCTCGTGGACTAGGCGTCTATGGCTACACCTTC. Amino acid sequence: CASSQEARGLGVYGYTF. The rearrangement uses TRBV4-3 and TRBJ1-2; D not certain. V was trimmed by 0 bases and J by 4 bases, leaving 18 bases between them. Per germline, CDR1 LGHNA and CDR2 YSLEER. The CDR3 is made up of 17 amino acids.

V usage is TRBV5-1 and J usage is TRBJ2-2, with TRBD1 identical over 8 bases. V lost 4 bases and J lost 3; bases outside the gene matches: 2. CDR3 size: 14 residues. The V gene's germline CDR1 is SGHRS and CDR2 YFSETQ. CDR3 bases: TGCGCCAGCAGCATACAGGGGGACACCGGGGAGCTGTTTTTT. It specifies CASSIQGDTGELFF.

This chain joins TRBV14 and TRBJ2-1; 9 nucleotides match TRBD2. With V trimmed by 0 bases and J by 0 bases, 12 bases remained unmatched. The CDR3 extends over 20 amino acids. Germline V lookup: CDR1 SGHDN, CDR2 FVKESK. The CDR3 sequence is CASSQDLGGLAGYSYNEQFF. The CDR3 region has the DNA TGTGCCAGCAGCCAAGATTTGGGGGGGCTAGCGGGATACTCCTACAATGAGCAGTTCTTC.